This TCR beta chain stems from a study of CXCR3-negative and CXCR3-positive naive CD8 T cells. As for the study in general: Per-library TRB read counts averaged about 1.5 +/- 0.3 million, adding up to some 150 million in total.

The CDR3 runs 15 residues. Germline CDR1 is SEHNR and CDR2 is FQNEAQ (reference sequence). With regard to this clonotype: Antigen unknown.

Study-wide findings and caveats: Memory CD8+ cells showed much lower diversity, while both naive subsets displayed comparably high diversity. TRBV-TRBJ usage matched between naive CXCR3-negative and CXCR3-positive cells but not between memory cells.

Every CD8+ T cell subset underwent triplicate sorting at 300,000 cells apiece. Libraries were UMI-labeled 5' RACE TRB cDNA. TCRdb re-called the 5' RACE reads and catalogs CDR3 proteins one per entry, DNA excluded. In all, the sample yields roughly 40,000 distinct CDR3 sequences. V gene TRBV7-9 combines with J gene TRBJ2-7; TCRdb's D call, TRBD1, is unchecked because there is no DNA. This receptor was taken from a human donor in good health. Some clones in this sample may be carry-over from other donors' samples. The specimen was memory CD8+ T cells from blood. The CDR3 loop is CASSSLTPQAYEQYF.